The 29 T cell receptor beta chains listed next were all sequenced from one sample in a study of T-cell reconstitution after alpha-beta-depleted transplantation in children. Library preparation (for TCRbeta) was performed with unique molecular identifiers. TCRdb re-analysed the PCR reads in MiXCR, keeping a single row per CDR3 protein. The data contain hundreds of thousands of distinct CDR3 sequences, around 13% of them seen just once; the ten biggest clones take up 0.79%. The source was PBMCs, collected before TCRalphabeta/CD19-depleted stem cell transplant. The receptors were sampled from a girl aged 2 to 10 with congenital amegakaryocytic thrombocytopenia, due to receive a stem cell transplant.

This clonotype was seen many times. The chain recombines TRBV29-1 with TRBJ2-7, with D perhaps matching TRBD2 (5 bases). The CDR3 is 14 amino acids. The V end lost 4 bases, the J end lost 5 bases, and 18 bases lay between the germline ends. Germline V CDR1 and CDR2: SQVTM, ANQGSEA. The CDR3 nucleotides read TGCAGCGTTGCCCCTAGGACTCATCGGGACGAGCAGTACTTC. This gives the protein CSVAPRTHRDEQYF.

This clonotype was observed at least ten times. The J gene is TRBJ2-2, the V gene TRBV6-2 or TRBV6-3; D ambiguous. The CDR3 contains 15 residues. The V and J ends lost 4 bases and 3 bases respectively, with 12 bases between them. The V gene's germline CDR1 is MNHEY and CDR2 SVGEGT. CDR3 bases: TGTGCCAGCAGTTCCTACCCCCAGTACACCGGGGAGCTGTTTTTT. Translating gives CASSSYPQYTGELFF.

J is TRBJ2-1 and V is TRBV5-1, with TRBD2 matching 10 bases. Germline CDR1 and CDR2: SGHRS and YFSETQ. V was pared by 0 bases and J by 9 bases, with 9 bases of the junction left unmatched. This CDR3 has 16 residues. CDR3 nucleotide sequence: TGCGCCAGCAGCTTGGTTCCTAGCGGGAGTAATATTGAGCAGTTCTTC. Amino acid sequence: CASSLVPSGSNIEQFF.

CDR3 coding DNA: TGTGCCAGCAGCGTAGTTGGGGAGAACTATGGCTACACCTTC. Amino acids: CASSVVGENYGYTF. The chain carries TRBV9 and TRBJ1-2, with D unclear. V shed 0 bases and J shed 2 bases, with 8 bases lying between them. From germline, CDR1 is SGDLS and CDR2 YYNGEE. This CDR3 region has 14 residues.

This clonotype was detected a few times. The chain carries TRBV7-8 and TRBJ1-4; possible D gene TRBD1, 6 bases. V lost 5 bases and J lost 10, with 20 bases in between. The CDR3 runs 15 residues. Per the germline V gene, CDR1 is SGHVS and CDR2 is FQNEAQ. CDR3 nucleotides: TGTGCCAGCAGCCCAAGGGACATCTTGATTGGAAAACTGTTTTTT. This translates into CASSPRDILIGKLFF.

This clonotype showed up many times. The J gene is TRBJ1-3, the V gene TRBV5-1; maybe TRBD1 (5 bases). Trimming pared 7 bases from V and 2 bases from J, leaving 19 bases between. The length of the CDR3 is 16 residues. Looked up from germline, CDR1 is SGHRS and CDR2 is YFSETQ. The CDR3 coding sequence is TGCGCCAGCGGAATGACCACAGGAGGACCTGGAAACACCATATATTTT. Protein sequence: CASGMTTGGPGNTIYF.

Ten or more counts support this clonotype. The chain links TRBV7-9 to TRBJ2-1; D is undetermined. This CDR3 is 16 amino acids long. The germline CDR1 and CDR2 sequences are SEHNR and FQNEAQ (reference sequence). Trimming removed 4 bases from V and 8 bases from J, with 21 bases in between. As DNA, the CDR3 is TGTGCCAGCAGCTCCTGGACCCCACGGTATGTGGATGAGCAGTTCTTC. Translated: CASSSWTPRYVDEQFF.

This clonotype has more than one count but fewer than ten. V usage is TRBV14 and J usage is TRBJ1-1; D is undetermined. Germline lookup yields CDR1 SGHDN and CDR2 FVKESK. Trimming left V 0 bases short and J 4 bases short, with 24 bases between. The CDR3 has 19 residues. CDR3 in amino acids: CASSQDRTGNLNRGTEAFF. As DNA, the CDR3 is TGTGCCAGCAGCCAAGACCGGACCGGGAACTTAAATCGGGGCACTGAAGCTTTCTTT.

This clonotype was seen a few times. V is TRBV5-1 and J is TRBJ2-2; D call uncertain. In germline, CDR1 is SGHRS, CDR2 YFSETQ. The CDR3 length is 16 residues. V was trimmed by 0 bases and J by 2 bases, leaving 11 bases between them. CDR3 nucleotide sequence: TGCGCCAGCAGCTTGGATGAATACTTTAACACCGGGGAGCTGTTTTTT. Protein sequence: CASSLDEYFNTGELFF.

Comment on this clonotype: One end of the junction does not line up with germline, which may come from a read error. V usage is TRBV7-9 and J usage is TRBJ1-5; 9 positions match TRBD1. CDR1 and CDR2 from the germline V gene are SEHNR and FQNEAQ (reference sequence). The CDR3 runs to 17 residues. Written as DNA, the CDR3 is TGTGCCAGCAGCACCGGGACAGGGTGGGTAAAAGATCACCCCCAGCATTTT. Translated, it gives CASSTGTGWVKDHPQHF.

In this sample, this clonotype turned up many times. The rearrangement joins TRBV29-1 to TRBJ1-1; D gene ambiguous. The CDR3 is 11 amino acids. Germline CDR1 SQVTM, CDR2 ANQGSEA. The V gene lost 4 bases and the J gene lost 1 base, with 4 bases spanning the gap. CDR3 sequence reads: CSVGENTEAFF. The DNA of the CDR3 is TGCAGCGTTGGTGAGAACACTGAAGCTTTCTTT.

This clonotype came up a few times. The chain employs TRBV11-2 and TRBJ2-3; 13 positions match TRBD2. Germline V gene data show CDR1 as SGHAT and CDR2 as FQNNGV. The CDR3 contains 16 residues. Losses at the gene ends were 4 bases for V and 12 bases for J; bases not matched to a gene: 13. The CDR3 is CASSYGLAGEGLRQYF. The CDR3 coding sequence is TGTGCCAGCAGCTACGGACTAGCGGGAGAAGGGCTCCGACAGTATTTT.

This clonotype was seen at least ten times. V and J are TRBV20-1 and TRBJ2-5, with 7 bases identical to TRBD1. There are 13 residues in the CDR3. CDR1 is DFQATT, CDR2 SNEGSKA, per germline (reference sequence). The junction had 7 bases not matched to a gene; V was cut back by 4 bases and J by 5 bases. The CDR3, as DNA: TGCAGTGCTATTTCAGGGGGTGGGGAGACCCAGTACTTC. Translating gives CSAISGGGETQYF.

This clonotype was seen many times. The DNA for the CDR3 is TGTGCCACCAGTGCTCGGGACAGGGCCGGAAAAGGGAGACTATGGCGGGAGTCTAATGAGCAGTTCTTC. It translates to CATSARDRAGKGRLWRESNEQFF. The chain employs TRBV24-1 and TRBJ2-1; the match to TRBD1 covers 9 bases. Trimming removed 5 bases from V and 7 bases from J; junction bases left unmatched: 32. The germline CDR1 and CDR2 sequences are KGHDR and SFDVKD. The CDR3 loop spans 23 amino acids.

This clonotype was detected only a few times. The genes are TRBV20-1 and TRBJ2-5; 10 nucleotides align to TRBD1. Germline CDR1 DFQATT, CDR2 SNEGSKA (reference sequence). Unmatched junction bases numbered 20, after V lost 5 bases and J lost 14 bases. There are 15 residues in the CDR3. CDR3 residues: CSAQNLGTGVPRIYF. In DNA form, the CDR3 reads TGCAGTGCTCAGAACTTGGGGACAGGGGTCCCGAGGATTTACTTC.

The genes are TRBV20-1 and TRBJ2-7, with D possibly TRBD2 on 5 matching bases. From germline, CDR1 is DFQATT and CDR2 SNEGSKA (reference sequence). This CDR3 region has 14 residues. V lost 0 bases and J 3 bases, leaving 12 bases between the germline ends. The CDR3 protein is CSARDGLAIYEQYF. Written as DNA, the CDR3 is TGCAGTGCTAGAGATGGGCTAGCCATCTACGAGCAGTACTTC.

This clonotype has ten or more counts. The chain has TRBV12-3 or TRBV12-4 and TRBJ2-2; D gene ambiguous. The V gene lost 3 bases and the J gene lost 5 bases, with 10 bases spanning the gap. The CDR3 has 14 residues. The CDR3 DNA reads as TGTGCCAGCAGTTTCCTAGAGTATACCGGGGAGCTGTTTTTT. It codes for CASSFLEYTGELFF.

The chain joins TRBV11-1 to TRBJ2-2; 7 bases align to TRBD2. Losses at the gene ends were 5 bases for V and 5 bases for J; bases not matched to a gene: 20. The CDR3 has 19 residues. CDR1 is SGHAT, CDR2 FQDESV, per germline (reference sequence). CDR3 protein: CASSPAVWAEREGTGELFF. In DNA form, the CDR3 reads TGTGCCAGCAGCCCAGCGGTTTGGGCCGAGCGGGAAGGAACCGGGGAGCTGTTTTTT.

This clonotype has a handful of counts. The chain links TRBV6-1 to TRBJ2-7, with 7 bases identical to TRBD2. The ends lost 5 bases at V and 0 bases at J; junction bases unmatched: 13. CDR3 length equals 17 residues. Per the germline V gene, CDR1 is MNHNS and CDR2 is SASEGT. The CDR3: CASSPGTNGLFSYEQYF. For the CDR3, the DNA is TGTGCCAGCAGTCCCGGGACTAACGGCCTCTTCTCCTACGAGCAGTACTTC.

This clonotype was seen repeatedly, ten times or more. V usage is TRBV20-1 and J usage is TRBJ2-1, with 8 bases identical to TRBD2. CDR3 size: 14 residues. The germline gives CDR1 DFQATT, CDR2 SNEGSKA (reference sequence). V lost 0 bases, J lost 4 bases, and 2 bases stayed unmatched. The CDR3 nucleotides are TGCAGTGCTAGAGATGAGCGGGAGTACAATGAGCAGTTCTTC. Amino acid sequence: CSARDEREYNEQFF.

This clonotype has ten or more counts. The genes are TRBV20-1 and TRBJ2-1; 7 positions match TRBD2. The CDR3 sequence is 15 residues long. Germline-derived CDR1 and CDR2 are DFQATT and SNEGSKA (reference sequence). Germline trimming cut 3 bases from V and 4 bases from J; bases unmatched to any gene: 9. In DNA, the CDR3 is TGCAGTGCTAGTAGGCCTAGCGGAGTTTACAATGAGCAGTTCTTC. Translating it yields CSASRPSGVYNEQFF.

In this sample, this clonotype turned up many times. The chain recombines TRBV20-1 with TRBJ2-3, with unresolved D. The CDR3 covers 13 residues. Trimming left V 6 bases short and J 1 base short, with 11 bases between. Germline assignment: CDR1 DFQATT and CDR2 SNEGSKA (reference sequence). CDR3 coding DNA: TGCAGTGCGGGCCTGGTGGGCACAGATACGCAGTATTTT. Its protein is CSAGLVGTDTQYF.

The genes are TRBV11-3 and TRBJ2-1, with TRBD2 as a possible D gene (5 bases). The length of the CDR3 is 15 residues. Trimming shortened V by 5 bases and J by 5 bases, and 16 bases separated the two germline ends. Germline CDR1 and CDR2: SGHNT and YENEEA. CDR3 sequence: CASSPSGNFDNEQFF. The DNA for the CDR3 is TGTGCCAGCAGCCCGTCCGGGAATTTCGACAATGAGCAGTTCTTC.

This clonotype was seen only a few times. The rearrangement joins TRBV11-2 to TRBJ2-4; unclear D gene. V was cut by 6 bases and J by 1 base, with 10 bases left in between. The CDR3 length is 14 residues. The germline V gene has CDR1 SGHAT and CDR2 FQNNGV. The CDR3 protein is CASRGIPAKNIQYF. The CDR3, as DNA: TGTGCCAGCAGAGGGATCCCCGCCAAAAACATTCAGTACTTC.

This clonotype was seen a few times. The chain joins TRBV25-1 to TRBJ2-7; 7 nucleotides line up with TRBD1. Germline CDR1 reads MGHDK; CDR2 reads SYGVNS. The J segment lost 0 bases and the V segment lost 3 bases, leaving 5 bases of the junction unmatched. The CDR3 spans 15 residues. CDR3: CASSEQTGSSYEQYF. The CDR3 nucleotides read TGTGCCAGCAGTGAGCAGACAGGGAGCTCCTACGAGCAGTACTTC.

This clonotype was counted a few times. The chain couples TRBV28 to TRBJ2-7; no reliable D call. The V and J ends lost 6 bases and 3 bases respectively, with 9 bases between them. The CDR3 has 12 amino acids. Germline V gene lookup returns CDR1 MDHEN and CDR2 SYDVKM. CDR3 bases: TGTGCCAGCAGAAGTAAGGGCTACGAGCAGTACTTC. This sequence encodes CASRSKGYEQYF. Full variable domain (outside the CDR3, taken from reference TRBV28 and TRBJ2-7): DVKVTQSSRYLVKRTGEKVFLECVQDMDHENMFWYRQDPGLGLRLIYFSYDVKMKEKGDIPEGYSVSREKKERFSLILESASTNQTSMYLCASRSKGYEQYFGPGTRLTVT.

V usage is TRBV7-8 and J usage is TRBJ2-1; maybe TRBD1 (5 bases). V was trimmed by 0 bases and J by 1 base, leaving 16 bases between them. Germline V gene sequence: CDR1 SGHVS, CDR2 FQNEAQ. The CDR3 is 18 amino acids. The CDR3 DNA reads TGTGCCAGCAGCTTAGCCGCCCAGGGAAGGGTATCCTACAATGAGCAGTTCTTC. It is translated as CASSLAAQGRVSYNEQFF.

This clonotype was recorded many times. The rearrangement uses TRBV5-1 and TRBJ1-2; 12 bases fit TRBD1. Germline V gene sequence: CDR1 SGHRS, CDR2 YFSETQ. The CDR3 is 15 residues long. Losses at the gene ends were 5 bases for V and 6 bases for J; bases not matched to a gene: 8. In DNA form, the CDR3 reads TGCGCCAGCAGTGGGACAGGGGGCGACTTAAATGGCTACACCTTC. It yields the protein CASSGTGGDLNGYTF.

The gene calls are TRBV20-1 and TRBJ1-6, with a weak D call TRBD1 (6 bases). This CDR3 comprises 16 residues. Deletions cut 2 bases from V and 5 bases from J, with 16 bases between. CDR1 and CDR2 (germline): DFQATT, SNEGSKA (reference sequence). The CDR3 here is CSARIAGAFHNSPLHF. The CDR3 DNA reads TGCAGTGCTAGAATAGCAGGGGCTTTCCATAATTCACCCCTCCACTTT.